The 17 T cell receptor beta chains given below trace back to one sample, sequenced in a study of tumor-infiltrating lymphocytes in primary liver carcinoma (dated by TCRdb to 2017 to 2019). Blood RNA was extracted from unsorted whole blood using TRIzol reagent, and germline DNA was obtained with the DNeasy Blood & Tissue kit. This sample was sequenced with an Illumina HiSeq 2500. Using a constant-region primer and ProtoScript II reverse transcriptase, TCRbeta-specific cDNA was reverse-transcribed from 450 to 650 ng total RNA. TCRbeta libraries were built with three nested multiplex PCR rounds, a slightly modified ARM-PCR procedure. The first two PCR rounds used multiplex TRBV1-TRBV30 forward primers with a Cbeta reverse primer, each for roughly 11 cycles. TCRdb trimmed public reads at Q25 via fastp, called clones via MiXCR and kept in-frame beta chains. Each CDR3 protein appears once, grouped with its most common genes and DNA. Here the sample has some 180,000 distinct CDR3 sequences; about 60% occur a single time. The top ten clones comprise about 72% of the sample.

Sequencing was performed on peripheral blood. These receptors all come from a man aged 35 to 55 with primary liver carcinoma and hepatitis B virus infection.

The J gene is TRBJ2-2, the V gene TRBV30, with D hard to call. Looked up from germline, CDR1 is GTSNPN and CDR2 is SVGIG (reference sequence). The CDR3 is made up of 13 amino acids. The V end was cut by 2 bases, the J end by 5 bases, with 9 bases between. This chain's CDR3 is CAWSRNPTGELFF. CDR3 DNA: TGTGCCTGGAGTCGGAATCCGACCGGGGAGCTGTTTTTT. Full variable domain (outside the CDR3, taken from reference TRBV30 and TRBJ2-2): SQTIHQWPATLVQPVGSPLSLECTVEGTSNPNLYWYRQAAGRGLQLLFYSVGIGQISSEVPQNLSASRPQDRQFILSSKKLLLSDSGFYLCAWSRNPTGELFFGEGSRLTVL.

Turning to this clonotype: No conserved phenylalanine or tryptophan ends this CDR3, so it is likely a read error. The chain uses TRBV11-2 and TRBJ2-7; possibly TRBD1 or TRBD2 for D (5 bases each). Germline V lookup: CDR1 SGHAT, CDR2 FQNNGV. This CDR3 spans 16 amino acids. CDR3 amino acids: CASSLDLGDPTYEQYI. The CDR3 DNA reads as TGTGCCAGCAGCTTAGATCTGGGGGACCCGACCTACGAACAGTACATC.

Points on this clonotype: This may be a read error, as it is one base from a much larger clone. CDR3 nucleotides: TGTGCCAGCAGCAAGTACGAGCAGTACTTC. Amino acids: CASSKYEQYF. The chain employs TRBV21-1 and TRBJ2-7. TRBV21-1 is an annotated pseudogene. The CDR3 consists of 10 residues.

This clonotype was counted a few times. At one boundary the junction diverges from the germline segment, which might be a read error. This sequence joins TRBV12-3 or TRBV12-4 and TRBJ2-7, with TRBD2 matching over 9 bases. The CDR3 extends over 14 amino acids. The CDR3 DNA sequence: TGTGCCAGCAGTCTAGCGGGAATCGACTACGAGCAGTACTTC. It specifies CASSLAGIDYEQYF.

In DNA form, the CDR3 reads TGTGCCACCAGTGATACGACTGTCAAACAGGGGGAGCAGTTCTTC. As protein: CATSDTTVKQGEQFF. The chain combines TRBV24-1 with TRBJ2-1; 7 bases align to TRBD1. The CDR3 is 15 residues long. The V and J ends lost 3 bases and 10 bases, in that order; junction bases with no gene match: 11. Germline loops: CDR1 KGHDR, CDR2 SFDVKD.

In regard to this clonotype: Given a much more abundant clone one base away, this may be a read error. The gene calls are TRBV11-2 and TRBJ2-2; D perhaps matches TRBD2 (6 bases). The germline V gene has CDR1 SGHAT and CDR2 FQNNGV. The CDR3 consists of 14 residues. The CDR3 loop reads CASSSGLYTGEQFF. The CDR3 DNA reads as TGTGCCAGCAGCTCGGGACTCTACACCGGGGAGCAGTTTTTT.

In its sample, this clonotype was seen many times. The chain recombines TRBV11-2 with TRBJ2-1, with 7 nucleotides matching TRBD2. This CDR3 is built from 17 residues. In germline, CDR1 is SGHAT, CDR2 FQNNGV. V gave up 5 bases and J gave up 9 bases; unmatched junction bases: 19. The CDR3 here is CASSQDGVERDGVEQFF. The DNA of the CDR3 is TGTGCCAGCAGCCAGGACGGGGTTGAGCGGGACGGGGTTGAGCAGTTCTTC.

Remarks on this clonotype: It is likely a read error, because the conserved phenylalanine at the end of the CDR3 is missing. The rearrangement uses TRBV30 and TRBJ2-2; the match to TRBD2 covers 8 bases. With V trimmed by 2 bases and J by 6 bases, 5 bases remained unmatched. This CDR3 contains 14 residues. Germline V gene lookup returns CDR1 GTSNPN and CDR2 SVGIG (reference sequence). For the CDR3, the DNA is TGTGCCTGGAGTAGCGGGAGTGGAGCCGGGGAGCTGTTTTTA. It specifies CAWSSGSGAGELFL.

Worth noting for this clonotype: An end of the junction differs from the germline gene, which may be a read error. The chain uses TRBV11-2 and TRBJ2-7; no clear D gene. Germline CDR1 SGHAT, CDR2 FQNNGV. This CDR3 spans 13 amino acids. CDR3 nucleotides: TGCGCCAGCAGCTTAGATCTGTCCTACAAGCAGTACTTC. It yields the protein CASSLDLSYKQYF.

Turning to this clonotype: As the CDR3 is not closed by the conserved phenylalanine or tryptophan, this likely results from a read error. The rearrangement links TRBV11-1 to TRBJ2-1; D is undetermined. The V end lost 2 bases, the J end lost 0 bases, and 8 bases lay between the germline ends. The CDR3 loop spans 15 amino acids. CDR1 SGHAT and CDR2 FQDESV come from the germline V gene (reference sequence). The CDR3 DNA is TGTGCCAGCAGCTTACGTGATGCCTCCTACAATGAGCAGTTCCTC. This codes for CASSLRDASYNEQFL.

A remark on this clonotype: This may stem from a read error, because a much larger clone lies one nucleotide away. V and J are TRBV11-3 and TRBJ2-4, with TRBD1 identical over 7 bases. The germline CDR1 and CDR2 sequences are SGHNT and YENEEA. The CDR3 length is 13 residues. CDR3 sequence (DNA): TGTACCAGCAGCTTGAATCAGGGGGACATTCAGTACTTC. Protein: CTSSLNQGDIQYF.

This chain joins TRBV19 and TRBJ2-6, with unresolved D. The CDR3 covers 14 residues. The germline CDR1 and CDR2 sequences are LNHDA and SQIVND (reference sequence). As DNA, the CDR3 is TGTACTTCGGAGAGGTCCTCTGGGGCCAACGTCCTGACTTTC. Its translation is CTSERSSGANVLTF.

V and J are TRBV29-1 and TRBJ2-7; possible D gene TRBD2, 6 bases. The V gene lost 3 bases and the J gene lost 0 bases, with 12 bases spanning the gap. The germline gives CDR1 SQVTM, CDR2 ANQGSEA. The CDR3 length is 14 residues. The chain's CDR3 is CSVDGGGNSYEQYF. The CDR3 DNA reads TGCAGCGTTGACGGCGGAGGGAACTCCTACGAGCAGTACTTC.

This clonotype has more than one count but fewer than ten. The chain recombines TRBV6-6 with TRBJ1-2; 7 bases are shared with TRBD1. The CDR3 is 12 amino acids. Germline V lookup: CDR1 MNHNY, CDR2 SVGAGI (reference sequence). After removal of 5 bases from V and 8 bases from J, the junction contained 5 bases not matched to a gene. DNA for the CDR3: TGTGCCAGCAGTGTACAGGGGAGAGGCTACACCTTC. Its translation: CASSVQGRGYTF.

Remarks on this clonotype: A much larger clone differs from this one at a single base, so this may be a read error. This chain connects TRBV11-2 to TRBJ2-2, with no clear D. Deletions cut 5 bases from V and 1 base from J, with 17 bases between. Germline-derived CDR1 and CDR2 are SGHAT and FQNNGV. There are 17 residues in the CDR3. The CDR3 DNA reads TGTGCCAGCAGCCGGATTGGGAAACAGTTGAACACCGGGGAGCTGTTTTTT. Translated, it gives CASSRIGKQLNTGELFF. Together with reference TRBV11-2 and TRBJ2-2, the CDR3 gives the full variable domain: EAGVAQSPRYKIIEKRQSVAFWCNPISGHATLYWYQQILGQGPKLLIQFQNNGVVDDSQLPKDRFSAERLKGVDSTLKIQPAKLEDSAVYLCASSRIGKQLNTGELFFGEGSRLTVL.

Many counts were recorded for this clonotype. The CDR3 is CASSLGLAGDHNEQFF. The CDR3 nucleotides are TGTGCCAGCAGCTTAGGGCTAGCGGGAGACCACAATGAGCAGTTCTTC. This chain connects TRBV11-2 to TRBJ2-1, with TRBD2 identical over 10 bases. CDR1 and CDR2 (germline): SGHAT, FQNNGV. Germline trimming cut 1 base from V and 5 bases from J; bases unmatched to any gene: 5. This CDR3 is 16 amino acids long.

The V call is TRBV6-6, the J call TRBJ2-2; 8 bases agree with TRBD2. V gave up 7 bases and J gave up 1 base; unmatched junction bases: 5. Germline CDR1 and CDR2: MNHNY and SVGAGI (reference sequence). The CDR3 runs to 15 residues. The CDR3 reads CASMRRGGNTGELFF. CDR3 coding DNA: TGTGCCAGCATGAGACGGGGGGGGAACACCGGGGAGCTGTTTTTT.